This TCR beta chain was documented in a study of T and B cells in COVID-19 patients. Study-level background: Of roughly 22 active-infection patients, 12 were critically ill with mechanical ventilation or extracorporeal membrane oxygenation. Comorbidities linked to unfavorable COVID-19 outcome were present in about 90% of the 20 active-infection patients. Study results and caveats: Symptomatic-phase blood samples from mildly ill patients and early samples from severe cases were scarce.

Multiplex PCR with BIOMED2 TRB-A/B primer pools amplified TRB rearrangements. TCRdb itself ran the multiplex PCR reads through MiXCR, one entry per CDR3 protein. The sample yields about 5,100 distinct CDR3 sequences, 27% seen once. Blood genomic DNA input for TRB amplification was about 250-550 ng. The V and J ends lost 1 base and 10 bases respectively, with 5 bases between them. The CDR3 has 11 amino acids. Germline values: CDR1 SNHLY, CDR2 FYNNEI. This clonotype appeared a few times. Antigen specificity is unknown. The sequenced sample consisted of blood. The chain has TRBV2 and TRBJ2-1; D unclear. This TCR derives from a human donor with active COVID-19. The CDR3 reads CASSEGFEQFF. The CDR3, as DNA: TGTGCCAGCAGTGAAGGGTTCGAGCAGTTCTTC.